This is a list of T cell receptor beta chains from one sample in a study of blood T cell repertoires in COVID-19. Clones were read by immunoSEQ multiplex PCR, and TCRdb kept only the in-frame ones, dropping some. This table holds some 300,000 clones, about 87% found once. Material: peripheral blood. The receptors stem from a woman in her 30s who had recovered from COVID-19. Each CDR3 is given with its conserved first and last residue. The D gene is left open where the match is weak. Only part of the rows carry a size: once, few, many, or a class if the clone is expanded.

TRBD1	TRBV11-3	TRBJ2-7	.	CASSKSGQGAHEQYF	TGTGCCAGCAGCAAATCGGGACAGGGGGCGCATGAGCAGTACTTC
.	TRBV4-2	TRBJ2-2	.	CASSSYTGELFF	TGTGCCAGCAGCTCCTACACCGGGGAGCTGTTTTTT
.	TRBV7-9	TRBJ1-6	.	CASSLVTRSHSPLHF	TGTGCCAGCAGCTTAGTAACGAGAAGCCATTCACCCCTCCACTTT
TRBD2	TRBV3-1/TRBV3-2	TRBJ2-7	.	CASSHSSGGSYEQYF	TGTGCCAGCAGCCACTCTAGCGGGGGGTCCTACGAGCAGTACTTC
.	TRBV15	TRBJ1-4	.	CATSSSGATNEKLFF	TGTGCCACCAGCAGTTCAGGGGCAACTAATGAAAAACTGTTTTTT
TRBD1	TRBV6-2/TRBV6-3	TRBJ1-1	once	CASSDDGTDEAFF	TGTGCCAGCAGTGACGATGGGACAGATGAAGCTTTCTTT
TRBD1	TRBV28	TRBJ1-2	.	CASSSRQGYGYTF	TGTGCCAGCAGTTCGCGACAGGGGTATGGCTACACCTTC
.	TRBV5-1	TRBJ2-4	.	CASSLAGANIQYF	TGCGCCAGCAGCTTGGCAGGGGCGAACATTCAGTACTTC
TRBD1	TRBV30	TRBJ2-2	.	CAWTRGQNTGELFF	TGTGCCTGGACCAGGGGGCAAAACACCGGGGAGCTGTTTTTT
TRBD1	TRBV18	TRBJ1-5	.	CASSPTGTGDNQPQHF	TGTGCCAGCTCACCGACCGGGACAGGGGACAATCAGCCCCAGCATTTT
TRBD1	TRBV6-5	TRBJ1-2	once	CASSHQGDRGGGYTF	TGTGCCAGCAGCCACCAGGGCGACAGGGGGGGCGGCTACACCTTC
.	TRBV30	TRBJ1-1	.	CAWHRSFNTEAFF	TGTGCCTGGCACAGGTCTTTTAACACTGAAGCTTTCTTT
.	TRBV2	TRBJ2-5	.	CASSDEGETQYF	TGTGCCAGCAGTGACGAGGGAGAGACCCAGTACTTC
.	TRBV30	TRBJ2-5	.	CAWSNSNQETQYF	TGTGCCTGGAGCAACTCGAACCAAGAGACCCAGTACTTC
.	TRBV7-3	TRBJ2-3	few	CASSPTSGAGDTQYF	TGTGCCAGCAGCCCCACGTCAGGGGCGGGAGATACGCAGTATTTT
TRBD2	TRBV5-4	TRBJ2-3	.	CASIAIGGGSTDTQYF	TGTGCCAGCATCGCTATTGGGGGGGGGAGCACAGATACGCAGTATTTT
.	TRBV6-5	TRBJ1-2	.	CASSLEFSNYGYTF	TGTGCCAGCAGTTTAGAGTTTTCTAACTATGGCTACACCTTC
.	TRBV2	TRBJ2-2	.	CASISEKNTGELFF	TGTGCCAGCATCTCCGAGAAGAACACCGGGGAGCTGTTTTTT
TRBD2	TRBV27	TRBJ2-5	.	CASSPLGLAGGPPNKETQYF	TGTGCCAGCAGTCCCCTGGGACTAGCGGGGGGGCCGCCCAATAAAGAGACCCAGTACTTC
TRBD1	TRBV3-1/TRBV3-2	TRBJ1-5	.	CASSQGSGTGGYQPQHF	TGTGCCAGCAGCCAAGGATCCGGGACAGGGGGTTATCAGCCCCAGCATTTT
.	TRBV29-1	TRBJ1-1	.	CSVERGYITINTEAFF	TGCAGCGTTGAGCGGGGTTACATAACTATTAACACTGAAGCTTTCTTT
TRBD2	TRBV5-1	TRBJ2-1	.	CASSGGPTSGFDEQFF	TGCGCCAGCAGCGGGGGCCCGACTAGCGGGTTTGATGAGCAGTTCTTC
.	TRBV15	TRBJ1-4	once	CATSRASDPRINEKLFF	TGTGCCACCAGCAGAGCTAGCGACCCTCGAATTAATGAAAAACTGTTTTTT
.	TRBV18	TRBJ1-5	.	CASSPPVGGRDNQPQHF	TGTGCCAGCTCACCACCGGTGGGGGGTAGGGACAATCAGCCCCAGCATTTT
.	TRBV2	TRBJ2-7	.	CASSSKGGPYEQYF	TGTGCCAGCAGTTCTAAGGGGGGGCCCTACGAGCAGTACTTC
TRBD1	TRBV6-6	TRBJ2-5	.	CASSSPGTGGRKTQYF	TGTGCCAGCAGTTCACCCGGGACAGGGGGGCGCAAGACCCAGTACTTC
TRBD1	TRBV5-6	TRBJ2-1	.	CASNRRDRGNEQFF	TGTGCCAGCAACAGACGGGACAGGGGCAATGAGCAGTTCTTC
TRBD2	TRBV2	TRBJ2-5	.	CASSPTSGGQETQYF	TGTGCCAGCAGTCCGACTAGCGGGGGTCAAGAGACCCAGTACTTC
TRBD2	TRBV7-9	TRBJ2-7	.	CASSLGGGEQYF	TGTGCCAGCAGCTTAGGCGGGGGTGAGCAGTACTTC
.	TRBV5-6	TRBJ2-5	.	CASSSSTGKETQYF	TGTGCCAGCAGCTCCTCCACAGGGAAAGAGACCCAGTACTTC
TRBD1	TRBV9	TRBJ1-1	.	CASSPSQGRTEAFF	TGTGCCAGCAGCCCCTCACAGGGGCGGACTGAAGCTTTCTTT
.	TRBV28	TRBJ1-5	.	CASSSRQNNQPQHF	TGTGCCAGCAGTTCTCGACAGAATAATCAGCCCCAGCATTTT
TRBD1	TRBV6-1	TRBJ1-2	.	CASSDWDRSLNYGYTF	TGTGCCAGCAGTGATTGGGACAGGAGCTTAAATTATGGCTACACCTTC
.	TRBV7-2	TRBJ1-2	.	CASRPAAGLESGYTF	TGTGCCAGCAGACCCGCCGCGGGCCTAGAGAGTGGCTACACCTTC
.	TRBV24-1	TRBJ2-2	.	CATSDASHANTGELFF	TGTGCCACCAGTGACGCAAGCCACGCGAACACCGGGGAGCTGTTTTTT
.	TRBV29-1	TRBJ2-1	.	CSVLGDTYNEQFF	TGCAGCGTTTTAGGGGACACCTACAATGAGCAGTTCTTC
.	TRBV6-6	TRBJ1-1	.	CASCDSQNTEAFF	TGTGCCAGTTGCGACAGCCAGAACACTGAAGCTTTCTTT
TRBD1	TRBV28	TRBJ2-5	.	CASSPTGGTWETQYF	TGTGCCAGCAGCCCCACAGGGGGCACATGGGAGACCCAGTACTTC
.	TRBV27	TRBJ2-3	.	CASSLYYGTDTQYF	TGTGCCAGCAGTTTATATTACGGTACAGATACGCAGTATTTT
TRBD1	TRBV19	TRBJ2-2	.	CASKYEGATNTGELFF	TGTGCCAGTAAATATGAGGGGGCCACGAACACCGGGGAGCTGTTTTTT
TRBD1	TRBV28	TRBJ2-7	.	CASAASGTGMRSEQYF	TGTGCCAGCGCCGCTTCCGGGACAGGGATGAGAAGCGAGCAGTACTTC
TRBD1	TRBV29-1	TRBJ1-2	.	CSVEDLTGGLGYTF	TGCAGCGTTGAAGATCTGACAGGGGGTTTGGGCTACACCTTC
.	TRBV11-2	TRBJ1-2	.	CASSYREFLDGYTF	TGTGCCAGCAGCTACAGGGAATTTTTGGATGGCTACACCTTC
.	TRBV7-2	TRBJ2-1	once	CASSLLPGVYNEQFF	TGTGCCAGCAGCTTACTCCCGGGAGTCTACAATGAGCAGTTCTTC
TRBD2	TRBV2	TRBJ2-2	.	CAKGTSGGAGELFF	TGTGCCAAAGGGACTAGCGGGGGGGCCGGGGAGCTGTTTTTT
.	TRBV2	TRBJ1-6	.	CASAEEGGSPLHF	TGTGCCAGCGCAGAGGAGGGAGGATCACCCCTCCACTTT
.	TRBV7-2	TRBJ1-5	.	CASSSQGLQPQHF	TGTGCCAGCAGCTCACAGGGTCTCCAGCCCCAGCATTTT
.	TRBV2	TRBJ2-2	few	CASIPDSQTGELFF	TGTGCCAGCATCCCGGACAGTCAAACCGGGGAGCTGTTTTTT
.	TRBV10-3	TRBJ1-2	.	CAISETGSGGYTF	TGTGCCATCAGTGAGACAGGGAGCGGCGGCTACACCTTC
.	TRBV5-8	TRBJ2-1	.	CASSYSDEQFF	TGTGCCAGCAGTTACAGTGACGAGCAGTTCTTC
.	TRBV11-2	TRBJ2-7	once	CASSLDRGKQYF	TGTGCCAGCAGCTTAGATCGAGGAAAGCAGTACTTC
TRBD1	TRBV5-1	TRBJ2-7	.	CASSLARGREQYF	TGCGCCAGCAGCTTGGCCAGGGGGCGCGAGCAGTACTTC
TRBD1	TRBV29-1	TRBJ1-4	.	CSANTGGSEKLFF	TGCAGCGCTAATACAGGGGGTAGTGAAAAACTGTTTTTT
.	TRBV3-1/TRBV3-2	TRBJ2-7	.	CASSIIRQVRSYEQYF	TGTGCCAGCAGCATCATAAGACAGGTTCGCTCCTACGAGCAGTACTTC